The entry below gives a single TCR beta chain sequence along with its context. CDR1 LGHNA and CDR2 YNFKEQ come from the germline V gene. V lost 0 bases, J lost 3 bases, and 9 bases lay in between. The CDR3 is 15 amino acids. This record belongs to a study of T cells in Graves' hyperthyroidism and ophthalmopathy. Amplification yielded TCR beta CDR3 regions, with RNA transcripts as the source. Researchers ran a first-round RT-PCR on the TCR CDR3 using the HTBI primer set. TCRdb passed the multiplex PCR reads through MiXCR, listing each CDR3 protein once. The data show around 290,000 distinct CDR3 sequences, roughly 14% seen once. At first hyperthyroidism diagnosis, before any ophthalmopathy symptoms, the blood sample was collected. Extraction of PBMCs used roughly 9.6 ml of fresh peripheral blood.

This clonotype was sampled from a woman aged 25 to 45 with Graves' hyperthyroidism that later progressed to Graves' ophthalmopathy. Source material: blood. The V and J genes are TRBV4-2 and TRBJ1-5; D is ambiguous. The CDR3 protein is CASSQDPYINQPQHF. The CDR3 DNA follows: TGTGCCAGCAGCCAAGATCCTTATATCAATCAGCCCCAGCATTTT.